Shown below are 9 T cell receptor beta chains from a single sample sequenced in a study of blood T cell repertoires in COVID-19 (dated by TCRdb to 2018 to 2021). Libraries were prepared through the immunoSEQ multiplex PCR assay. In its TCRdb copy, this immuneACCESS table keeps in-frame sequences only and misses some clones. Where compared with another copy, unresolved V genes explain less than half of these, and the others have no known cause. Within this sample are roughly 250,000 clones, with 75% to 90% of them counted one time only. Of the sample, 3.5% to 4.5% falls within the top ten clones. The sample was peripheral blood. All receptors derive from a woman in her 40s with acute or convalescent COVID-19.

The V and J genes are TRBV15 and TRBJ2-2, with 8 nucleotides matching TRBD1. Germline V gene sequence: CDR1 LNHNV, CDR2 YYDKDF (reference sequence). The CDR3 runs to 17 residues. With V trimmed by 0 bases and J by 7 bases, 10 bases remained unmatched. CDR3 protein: CATSRDPVRGRGGELFF. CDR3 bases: TGTGCCACCAGCAGAGATCCCGTCAGGGGGCGGGGCGGGGAGCTGTTTTTT.

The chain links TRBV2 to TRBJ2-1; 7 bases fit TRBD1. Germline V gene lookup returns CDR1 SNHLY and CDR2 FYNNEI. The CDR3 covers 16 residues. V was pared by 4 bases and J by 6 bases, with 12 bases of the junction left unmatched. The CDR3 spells CASSAPGQTRVNEQFF. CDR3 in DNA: TGTGCCAGCAGTGCACCGGGACAGACAAGGGTCAATGAGCAGTTCTTC.

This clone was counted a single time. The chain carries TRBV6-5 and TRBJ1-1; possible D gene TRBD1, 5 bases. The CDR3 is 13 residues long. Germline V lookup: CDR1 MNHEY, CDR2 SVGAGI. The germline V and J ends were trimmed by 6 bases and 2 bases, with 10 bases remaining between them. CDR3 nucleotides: TGTGCCAGCAGAAGGGGCAGTAACACTGAAGCTTTCTTT. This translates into CASRRGSNTEAFF.

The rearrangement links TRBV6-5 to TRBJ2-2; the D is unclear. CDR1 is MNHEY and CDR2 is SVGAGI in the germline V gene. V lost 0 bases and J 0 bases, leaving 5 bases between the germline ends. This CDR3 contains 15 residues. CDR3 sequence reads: CASSYSGANTGELFF. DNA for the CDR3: TGTGCCAGCAGTTACTCGGGCGCGAACACCGGGGAGCTGTTTTTT.

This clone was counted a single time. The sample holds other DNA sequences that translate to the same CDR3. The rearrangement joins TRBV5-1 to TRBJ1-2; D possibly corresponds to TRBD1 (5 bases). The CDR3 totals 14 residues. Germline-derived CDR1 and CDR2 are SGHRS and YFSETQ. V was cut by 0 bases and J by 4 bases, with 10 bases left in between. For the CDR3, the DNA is TGCGCCAGCAGCTTGGTTGGGCAGGGCTATGGCTACACCTTC. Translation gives CASSLVGQGYGYTF.

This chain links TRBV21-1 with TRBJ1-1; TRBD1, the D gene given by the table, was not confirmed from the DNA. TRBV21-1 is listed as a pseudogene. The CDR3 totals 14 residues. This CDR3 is CASNRQGEPTEAFF. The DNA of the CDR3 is TGTGCCAGCAACCGCCAGGGGGAACCCACTGAAGCTTTCTTT.

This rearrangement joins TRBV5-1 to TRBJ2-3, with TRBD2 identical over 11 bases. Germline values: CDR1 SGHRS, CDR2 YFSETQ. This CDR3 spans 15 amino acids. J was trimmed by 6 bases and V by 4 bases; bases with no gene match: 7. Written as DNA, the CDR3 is TGCGCCAGCAGCCATAGCGGGGGGGCCGGGGATACGCAGTATTTT. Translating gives CASSHSGGAGDTQYF.

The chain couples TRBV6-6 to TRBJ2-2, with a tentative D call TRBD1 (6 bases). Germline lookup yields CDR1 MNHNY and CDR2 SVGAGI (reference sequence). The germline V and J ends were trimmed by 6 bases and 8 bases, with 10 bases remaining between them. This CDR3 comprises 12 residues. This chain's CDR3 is CASRQGPGELFF. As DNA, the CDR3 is TGTGCCAGCAGACAGGGACCGGGGGAGCTGTTTTTT.

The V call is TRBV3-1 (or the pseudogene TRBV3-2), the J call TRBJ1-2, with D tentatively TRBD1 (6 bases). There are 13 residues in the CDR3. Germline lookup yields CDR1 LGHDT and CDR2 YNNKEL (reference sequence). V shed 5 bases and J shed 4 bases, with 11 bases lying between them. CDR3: CASSSGQTYGYTF. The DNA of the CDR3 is TGTGCCAGCAGCTCTGGACAGACCTATGGCTACACCTTC.